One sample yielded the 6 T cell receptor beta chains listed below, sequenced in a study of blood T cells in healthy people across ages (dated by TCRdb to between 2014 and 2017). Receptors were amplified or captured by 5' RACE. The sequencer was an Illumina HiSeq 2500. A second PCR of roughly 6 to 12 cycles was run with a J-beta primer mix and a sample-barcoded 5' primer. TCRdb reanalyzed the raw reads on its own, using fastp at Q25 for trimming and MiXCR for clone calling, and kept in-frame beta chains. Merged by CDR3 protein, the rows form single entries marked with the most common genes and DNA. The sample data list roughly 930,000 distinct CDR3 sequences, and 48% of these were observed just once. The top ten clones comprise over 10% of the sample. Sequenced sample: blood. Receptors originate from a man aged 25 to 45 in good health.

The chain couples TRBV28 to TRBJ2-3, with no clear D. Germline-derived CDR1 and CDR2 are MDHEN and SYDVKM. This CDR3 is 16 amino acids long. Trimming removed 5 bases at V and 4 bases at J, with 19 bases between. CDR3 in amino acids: CASSPRPAKLSDTQYF. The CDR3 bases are TGTGCCAGCAGTCCCCGCCCAGCGAAGCTCTCAGATACGCAGTATTTT.

The CDR3 sequence: CASSFGTGTGNSPLHF. CDR3 coding DNA: TGTGCCAGCAGCTTCGGTACCGGGACAGGGAATTCACCCCTCCACTTT. This chain joins TRBV7-9 and TRBJ1-6, with 9 nucleotides matching TRBD1. Unmatched junction bases numbered 7, after V lost 3 bases and J lost 7 bases. CDR1 SEHNR and CDR2 FQNEAQ come from the germline V gene (reference sequence). This CDR3 region has 16 residues.

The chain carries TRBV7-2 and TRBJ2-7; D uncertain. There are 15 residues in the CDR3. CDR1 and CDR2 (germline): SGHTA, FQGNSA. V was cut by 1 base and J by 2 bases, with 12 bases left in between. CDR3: CASSLGGPITYEQYF. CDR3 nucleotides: TGTGCCAGCAGCTTAGGTGGTCCGATAACCTACGAGCAGTACTTC.

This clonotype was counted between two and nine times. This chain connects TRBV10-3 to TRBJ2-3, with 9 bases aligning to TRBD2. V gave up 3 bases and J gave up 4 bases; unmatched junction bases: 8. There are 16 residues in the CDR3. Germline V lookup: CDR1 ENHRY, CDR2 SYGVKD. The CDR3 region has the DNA TGTGCCATCAGTGACCCCTCGCGGGGGGGCCCAGATACGCAGTATTTT. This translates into CAISDPSRGGPDTQYF.

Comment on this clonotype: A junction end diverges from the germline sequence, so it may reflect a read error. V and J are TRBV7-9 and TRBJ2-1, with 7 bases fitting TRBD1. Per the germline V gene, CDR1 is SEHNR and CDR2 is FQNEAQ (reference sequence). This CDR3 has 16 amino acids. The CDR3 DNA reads TGTGCCGGCAGCTTAGATCAGGGGGTCACCTACAATGAGCAGTTCTTC. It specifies CAGSLDQGVTYNEQFF.

The CDR3 sequence: CASSPQAAYEQYF. As DNA, the CDR3 is TGTGCCAGCAGCCCTCAGGCAGCCTACGAGCAGTACTTC. This chain links TRBV7-9 with TRBJ2-7, with unresolved D. Trimming removed 5 bases from V and 2 bases from J, with 10 bases in between. CDR1 SEHNR and CDR2 FQNEAQ come from the germline V gene (reference sequence). The length of the CDR3 is 13 residues.